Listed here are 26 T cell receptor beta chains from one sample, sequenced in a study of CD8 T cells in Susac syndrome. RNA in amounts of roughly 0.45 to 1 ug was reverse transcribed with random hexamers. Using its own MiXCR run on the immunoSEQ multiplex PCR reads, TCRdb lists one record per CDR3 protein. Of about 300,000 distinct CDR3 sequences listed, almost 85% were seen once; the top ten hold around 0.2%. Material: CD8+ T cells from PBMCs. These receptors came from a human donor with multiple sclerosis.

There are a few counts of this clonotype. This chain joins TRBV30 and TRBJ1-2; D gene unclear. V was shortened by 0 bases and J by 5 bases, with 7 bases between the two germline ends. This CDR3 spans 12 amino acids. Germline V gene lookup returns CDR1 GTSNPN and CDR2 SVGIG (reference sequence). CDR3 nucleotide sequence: TGTGCCTGGAGTGTTCTGGGATATGGCTACACCTTC. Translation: CAWSVLGYGYTF.

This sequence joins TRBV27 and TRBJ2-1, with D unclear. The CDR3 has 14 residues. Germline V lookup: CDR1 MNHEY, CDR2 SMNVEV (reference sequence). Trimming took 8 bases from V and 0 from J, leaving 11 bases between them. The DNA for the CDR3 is TGTGCCAGCCGGACGCAAAGCTCCTACAATGAGCAGTTCTTC. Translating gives CASRTQSSYNEQFF.

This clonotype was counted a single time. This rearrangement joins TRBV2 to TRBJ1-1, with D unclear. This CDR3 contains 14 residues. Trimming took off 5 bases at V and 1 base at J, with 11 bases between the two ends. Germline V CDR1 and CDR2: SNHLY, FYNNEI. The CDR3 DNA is TGTGCCAGCAGTCCGAACAGCCAGAACACTGAAGCTTTCTTT. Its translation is CASSPNSQNTEAFF. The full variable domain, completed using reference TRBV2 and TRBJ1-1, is EPEVTQTPSHQVTQMGQEVILRCVPISNHLYFYWYRQILGQKVEFLVSFYNNEISEKSEIFDDQFSVERPDGSNFTLKIRSTKLEDSAMYFCASSPNSQNTEAFFGQGTRLTVV.

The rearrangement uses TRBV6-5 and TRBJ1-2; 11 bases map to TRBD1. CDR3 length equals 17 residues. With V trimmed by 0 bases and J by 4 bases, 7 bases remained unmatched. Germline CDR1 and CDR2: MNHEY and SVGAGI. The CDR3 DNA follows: TGTGCCAGCAGTTACTCCCCCGGACAGGGGGCCGGCTATGGCTACACCTTC. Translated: CASSYSPGQGAGYGYTF.

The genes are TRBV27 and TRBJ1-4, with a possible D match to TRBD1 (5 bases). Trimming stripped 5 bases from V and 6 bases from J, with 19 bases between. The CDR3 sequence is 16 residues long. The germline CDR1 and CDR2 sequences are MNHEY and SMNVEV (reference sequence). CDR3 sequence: CASSPGVWGVDEKLFF. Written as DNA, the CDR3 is TGTGCCAGCAGTCCCGGAGTTTGGGGGGTGGATGAAAAACTGTTTTTT.

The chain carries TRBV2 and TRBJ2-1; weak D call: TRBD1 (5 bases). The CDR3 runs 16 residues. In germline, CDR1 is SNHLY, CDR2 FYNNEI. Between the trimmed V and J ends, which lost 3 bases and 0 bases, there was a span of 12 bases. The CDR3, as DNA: TGTGCCAGCAGTGATTGGGGCTTAAGCTCCTACAATGAGCAGTTCTTC. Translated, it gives CASSDWGLSSYNEQFF.

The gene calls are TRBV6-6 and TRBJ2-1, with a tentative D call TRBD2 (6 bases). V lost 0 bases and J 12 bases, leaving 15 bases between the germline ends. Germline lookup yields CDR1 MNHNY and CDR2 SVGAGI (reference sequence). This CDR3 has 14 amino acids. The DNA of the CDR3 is TGTGCCAGCAGTTACTCGGTGGGTAGCGGTCCGCAGTTCTTC. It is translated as CASSYSVGSGPQFF.

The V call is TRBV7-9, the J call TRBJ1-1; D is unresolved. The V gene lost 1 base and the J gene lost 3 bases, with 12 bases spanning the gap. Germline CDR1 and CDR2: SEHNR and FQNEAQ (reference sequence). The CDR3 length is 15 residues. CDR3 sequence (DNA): TGTGCCAGCAGCTTAGTTGAGGGTGCGGACACTGAAGCTTTCTTT. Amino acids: CASSLVEGADTEAFF.

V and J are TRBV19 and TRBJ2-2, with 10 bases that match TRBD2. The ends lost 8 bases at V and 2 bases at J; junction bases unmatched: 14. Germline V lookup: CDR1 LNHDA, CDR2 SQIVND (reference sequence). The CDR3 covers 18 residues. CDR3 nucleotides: TGTGCCAGTCAGAAATCACCCTGGACTAGCGGAAACACCGGGGAGCTGTTTTTT. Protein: CASQKSPWTSGNTGELFF.

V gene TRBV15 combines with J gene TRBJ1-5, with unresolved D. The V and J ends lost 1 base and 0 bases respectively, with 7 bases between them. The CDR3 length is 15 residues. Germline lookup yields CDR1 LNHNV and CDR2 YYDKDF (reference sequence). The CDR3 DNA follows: TGTGCCACCAGCAGAGGGGAGGGTAGCAATCAGCCCCAGCATTTT. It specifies CATSRGEGSNQPQHF.

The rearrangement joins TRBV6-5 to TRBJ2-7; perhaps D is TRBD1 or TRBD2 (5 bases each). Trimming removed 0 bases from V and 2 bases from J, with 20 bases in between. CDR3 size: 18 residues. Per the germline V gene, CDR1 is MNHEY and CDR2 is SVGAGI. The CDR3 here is CASSYSKFPGPGAYEQYF. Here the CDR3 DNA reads TGTGCCAGCAGTTACTCGAAATTTCCGGGACCCGGCGCCTACGAGCAGTACTTC.

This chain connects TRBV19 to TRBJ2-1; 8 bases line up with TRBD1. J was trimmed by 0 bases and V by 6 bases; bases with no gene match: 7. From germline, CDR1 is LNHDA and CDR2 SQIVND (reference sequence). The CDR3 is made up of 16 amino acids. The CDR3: CASRITGGSSYNEQFF. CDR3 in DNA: TGTGCCAGTAGGATCACAGGGGGGAGCTCCTACAATGAGCAGTTCTTC.

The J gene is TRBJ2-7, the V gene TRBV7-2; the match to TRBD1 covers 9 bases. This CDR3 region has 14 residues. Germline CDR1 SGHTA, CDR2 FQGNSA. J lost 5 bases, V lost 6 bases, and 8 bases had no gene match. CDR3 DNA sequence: TGTGCCAGCAGTTCCGGGACAGGGCTGCACGAGCAGTACTTC. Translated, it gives CASSSGTGLHEQYF.

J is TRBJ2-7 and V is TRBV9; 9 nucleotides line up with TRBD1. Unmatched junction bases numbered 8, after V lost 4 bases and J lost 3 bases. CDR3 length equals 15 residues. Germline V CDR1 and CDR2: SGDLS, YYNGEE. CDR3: CASSFGTGNNYEQYF. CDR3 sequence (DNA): TGTGCCAGCAGCTTCGGGACAGGGAACAACTACGAGCAGTACTTC.

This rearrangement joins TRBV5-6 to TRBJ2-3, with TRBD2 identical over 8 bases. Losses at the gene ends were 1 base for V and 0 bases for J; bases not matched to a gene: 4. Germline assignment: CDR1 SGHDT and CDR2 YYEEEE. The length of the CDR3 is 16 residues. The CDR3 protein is CASSLNGGRSTDTQYF. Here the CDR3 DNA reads TGTGCCAGCAGCTTGAACGGCGGGAGGAGCACAGATACGCAGTATTTT.

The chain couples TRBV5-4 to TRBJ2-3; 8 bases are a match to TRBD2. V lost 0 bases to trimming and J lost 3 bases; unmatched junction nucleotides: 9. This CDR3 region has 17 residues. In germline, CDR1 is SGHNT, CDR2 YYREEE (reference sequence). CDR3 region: CASSLASGRGGTDTQYF. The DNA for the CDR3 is TGTGCCAGCAGCTTGGCTAGCGGGCGGGGAGGTACAGATACGCAGTATTTT.

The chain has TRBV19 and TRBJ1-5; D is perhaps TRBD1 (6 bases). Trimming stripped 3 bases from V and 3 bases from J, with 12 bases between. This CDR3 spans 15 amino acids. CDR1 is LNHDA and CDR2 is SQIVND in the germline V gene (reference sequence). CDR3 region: CASSMVGGPNQPQHF. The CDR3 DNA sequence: TGTGCCAGTAGTATGGTCGGGGGCCCCAATCAGCCCCAGCATTTT.

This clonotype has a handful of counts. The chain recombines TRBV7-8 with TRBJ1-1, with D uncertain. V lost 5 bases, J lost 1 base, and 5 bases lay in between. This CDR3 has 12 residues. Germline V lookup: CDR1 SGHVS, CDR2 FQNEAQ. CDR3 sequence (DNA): TGTGCCAGCAGCGGATCGAACACTGAAGCTTTCTTT. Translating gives CASSGSNTEAFF.

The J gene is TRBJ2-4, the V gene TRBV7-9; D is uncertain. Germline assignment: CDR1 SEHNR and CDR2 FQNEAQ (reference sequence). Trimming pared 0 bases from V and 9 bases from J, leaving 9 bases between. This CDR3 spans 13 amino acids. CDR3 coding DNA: TGTGCCAGCAGCTTAGCACTTGGAAGCATTCAGTACTTC. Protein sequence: CASSLALGSIQYF.

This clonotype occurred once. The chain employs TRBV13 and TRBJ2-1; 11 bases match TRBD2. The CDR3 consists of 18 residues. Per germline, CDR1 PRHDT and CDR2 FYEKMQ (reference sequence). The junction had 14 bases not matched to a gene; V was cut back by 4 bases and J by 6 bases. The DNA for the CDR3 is TGTGCCAGCAGCTGGGGACTAGCGGACTTCTCGGGTAGCAATGAGCAGTTCTTC. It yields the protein CASSWGLADFSGSNEQFF. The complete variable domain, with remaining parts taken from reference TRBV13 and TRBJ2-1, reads AAGVIQSPRHLIKEKRETATLKCYPIPRHDTVYWYQQGPGQDPQFLISFYEKMQSDKGSIPDRFSAQQFSDYHSELNMSSLELGDSALYFCASSWGLADFSGSNEQFFGPGTRLTVL.

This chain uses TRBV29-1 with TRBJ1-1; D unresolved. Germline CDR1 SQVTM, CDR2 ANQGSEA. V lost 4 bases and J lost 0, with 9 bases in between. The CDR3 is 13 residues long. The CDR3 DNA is TGCAGCGTTGTCATACAGCTGAACACTGAAGCTTTCTTT. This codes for CSVVIQLNTEAFF.

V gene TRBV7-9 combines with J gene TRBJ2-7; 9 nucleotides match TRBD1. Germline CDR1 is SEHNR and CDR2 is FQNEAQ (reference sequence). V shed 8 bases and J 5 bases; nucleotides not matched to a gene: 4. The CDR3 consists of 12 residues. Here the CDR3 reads CASGQGLNEQYF. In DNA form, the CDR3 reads TGTGCCAGCGGACAGGGGCTGAACGAGCAGTACTTC.

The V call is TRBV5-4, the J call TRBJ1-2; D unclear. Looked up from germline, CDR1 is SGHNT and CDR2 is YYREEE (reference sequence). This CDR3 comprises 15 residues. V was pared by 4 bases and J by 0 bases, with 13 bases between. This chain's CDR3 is CASSPWETPNYGYTF. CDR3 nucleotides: TGTGCCAGCAGCCCATGGGAGACCCCTAACTATGGCTACACCTTC.

The DNA for the CDR3 is TGCGCCAGCAGCCAAGTCGCGGGAGGCGGGACAGGGTTTTTGTTTACTAGTGGCTACACCTTC. Amino acid sequence: CASSQVAGGGTGFLFTSGYTF. The genes are TRBV4-3 and TRBJ1-2, with 9 bases matching TRBD1. This CDR3 region has 21 residues. The J segment lost 7 bases and the V segment lost 1 base, leaving 25 bases of the junction unmatched. Germline V lookup: CDR1 LGHNA, CDR2 YSLEER.

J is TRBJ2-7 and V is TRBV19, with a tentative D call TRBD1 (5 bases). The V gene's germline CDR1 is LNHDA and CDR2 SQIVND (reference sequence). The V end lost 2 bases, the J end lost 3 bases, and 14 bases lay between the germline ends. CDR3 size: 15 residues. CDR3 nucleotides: TGTGCCAGTAGTATAAGGGGCAGCAGCTACTACGAGCAGTACTTC. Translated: CASSIRGSSYYEQYF.

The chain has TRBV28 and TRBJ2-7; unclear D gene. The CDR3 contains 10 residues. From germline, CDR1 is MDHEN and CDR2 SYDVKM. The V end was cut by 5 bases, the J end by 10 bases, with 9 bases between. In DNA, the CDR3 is TGTGCCAGCAGTAACACCTACCAGTACTTC. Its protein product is CASSNTYQYF.